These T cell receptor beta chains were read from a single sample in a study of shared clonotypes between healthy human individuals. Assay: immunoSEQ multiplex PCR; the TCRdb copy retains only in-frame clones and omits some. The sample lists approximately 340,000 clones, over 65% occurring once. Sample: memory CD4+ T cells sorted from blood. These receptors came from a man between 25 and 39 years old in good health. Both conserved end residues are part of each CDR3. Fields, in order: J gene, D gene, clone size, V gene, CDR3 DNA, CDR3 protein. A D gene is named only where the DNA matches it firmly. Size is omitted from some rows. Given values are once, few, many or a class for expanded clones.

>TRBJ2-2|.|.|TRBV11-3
TGTGCCAGCAGCTTAAACGGACTGCCTGGCGGGGAGCTGTTTTTT
CASSLNGLPGGELFF
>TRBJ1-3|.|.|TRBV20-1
TGCAGTTCCCGCCTCGGAAACACCATATATTTT
CSSRLGNTIYF
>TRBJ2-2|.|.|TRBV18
TGTGCCAGCTCACCATGGTCGGGACAAAGCACCGGGGAGCTGTTTTTT
CASSPWSGQSTGELFF
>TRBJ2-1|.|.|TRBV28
TGTGCCAGCAGTCGGCCTGACCGAAGGGTCAACAATGAGCAGTTCTTC
CASSRPDRRVNNEQFF
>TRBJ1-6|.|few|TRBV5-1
TGCGCCAGCAGCACACAGGAAAACTCACCCCTCCACTTT
CASSTQENSPLHF
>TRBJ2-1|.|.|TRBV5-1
TGCGCCAGCAGCTTGGTCCCAGGACAGGGAGGGAATGAGCAGTTCTTC
CASSLVPGQGGNEQFF
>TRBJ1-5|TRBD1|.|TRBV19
TGTGCCAGTAGTATTGAGGGGGCGAGCAATCAGCCCCAGCATTTT
CASSIEGASNQPQHF
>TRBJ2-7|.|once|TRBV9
TGTGCCAGCAGCGTAGTGGGCAGGGCAAGCGAGCAGTACTTC
CASSVVGRASEQYF
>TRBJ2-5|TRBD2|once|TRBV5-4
TGTGCCGGAAGGATAGCGGGCTTCCAAGAGACCCAGTACTTC
CAGRIAGFQETQYF
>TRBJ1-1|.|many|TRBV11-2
TGTGCCAGCCTCCGGGCAGACCTGAACACTGAAGCTTTCTTT
CASLRADLNTEAFF
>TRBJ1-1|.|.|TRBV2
TGTGCCAGCAGTAAGGAGAACACTGAAGCTTTCTTT
CASSKENTEAFF
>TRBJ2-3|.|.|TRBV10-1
TGCGCCAGCAGTGAGGGGGGCAGGGGTCCAGATACGCAGTATTTT
CASSEGGRGPDTQYF
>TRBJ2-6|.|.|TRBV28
TGTGCCAGCAGTCGTCACTCCCGTCGAGCCAACGTCCTGACTTTC
CASSRHSRRANVLTF
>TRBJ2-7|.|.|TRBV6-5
TGTGCCAGCAGTGGAGTGACCTACGAGCAGTACTTC
CASSGVTYEQYF
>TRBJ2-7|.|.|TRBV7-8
TGTGCCAGCAGCCTAACAGGGGAGCAGTACTTC
CASSLTGEQYF
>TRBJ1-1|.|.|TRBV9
TGTGCCAGCAGCGTGTTCGGGAACACTGAAGCTTTCTTT
CASSVFGNTEAFF
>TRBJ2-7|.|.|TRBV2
TGTGCCAGCAGGGCGGGCAGTACCTTGTACGAGCAGTACTTC
CASRAGSTLYEQYF
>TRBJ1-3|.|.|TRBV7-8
TGTGCCAGCAGCCCTAGGGGGTCTGGAAACACCATATATTTT
CASSPRGSGNTIYF
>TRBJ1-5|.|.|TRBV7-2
TGTGCCGGCAGCTTAGGCAATCAGCCCCAGCATTTT
CAGSLGNQPQHF
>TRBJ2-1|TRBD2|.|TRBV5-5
TGTGCCAGCAGCTTTGCGGTGCTAGCGGGACGGGAAGAGCAGTTCTTC
CASSFAVLAGREEQFF
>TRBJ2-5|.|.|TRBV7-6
TGTGCCAGCAGCCCCCCCCTGGGAACCCAGTACTTC
CASSPPLGTQYF
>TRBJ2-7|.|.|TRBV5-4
TGTGCCAGCAGCGGATTGGGTGGGTTTACCTACGAGCAGTACTTC
CASSGLGGFTYEQYF